This T cell receptor (beta chain) was identified during a study of tumor-infiltrating lymphocytes in oesophageal squamous cell carcinoma. Germline V gene sequence: CDR1 SGHNT, CDR2 YENEEA. V lost 5 bases, J lost 5 bases, and 10 bases lay in between. The CDR3 extends over 13 amino acids. A few counts support this clonotype. Via MiXCR, TCRdb re-called the PCR reads, giving one row per CDR3 protein. This sample has about 22,000 distinct CDR3 sequences, with over 30% found just once. The receptor's source is a female donor with esophageal squamous cell carcinoma. Sequencing used esophageal tumor tissue. J is TRBJ2-1 and V is TRBV11-3; a possible D gene is TRBD1 (5 bases). The CDR3 spells CASSKTGHNEQFF. The CDR3 DNA reads as TGTGCCAGCAGCAAAACAGGACACAATGAGCAGTTCTTC.